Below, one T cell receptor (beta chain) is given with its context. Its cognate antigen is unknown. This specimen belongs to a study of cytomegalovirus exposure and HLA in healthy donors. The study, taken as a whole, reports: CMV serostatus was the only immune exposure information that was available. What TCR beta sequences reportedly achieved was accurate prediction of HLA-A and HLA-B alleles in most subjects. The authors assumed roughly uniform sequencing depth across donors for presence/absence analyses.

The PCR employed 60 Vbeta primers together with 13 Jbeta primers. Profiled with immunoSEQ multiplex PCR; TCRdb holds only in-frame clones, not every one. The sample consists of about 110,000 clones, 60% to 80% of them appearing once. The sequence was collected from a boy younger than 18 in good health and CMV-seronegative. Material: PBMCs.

DNA of the CDR3: TGTGCCAGCAGCCCCCGGACAGGGATAGGAAACACCATATATTTT. It is translated as CASSPRTGIGNTIYF. This chain links TRBV9 with TRBJ1-3, with 8 bases aligning to TRBD1. The V and J ends lost 4 bases and 4 bases, in that order; junction bases with no gene match: 7. CDR3 length: 15 residues. Germline V gene lookup returns CDR1 SGDLS and CDR2 YYNGEE.